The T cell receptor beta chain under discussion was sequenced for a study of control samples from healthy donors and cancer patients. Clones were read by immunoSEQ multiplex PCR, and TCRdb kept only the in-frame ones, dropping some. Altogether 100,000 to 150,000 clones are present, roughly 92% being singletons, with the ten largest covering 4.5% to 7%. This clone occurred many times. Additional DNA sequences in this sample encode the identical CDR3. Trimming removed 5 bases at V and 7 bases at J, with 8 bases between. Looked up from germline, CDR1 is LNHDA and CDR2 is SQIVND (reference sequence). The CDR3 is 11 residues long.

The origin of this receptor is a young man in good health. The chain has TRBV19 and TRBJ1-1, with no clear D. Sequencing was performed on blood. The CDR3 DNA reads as TGTGCCAGTAGTTGGAGGTATGAAGCTTTCTTT. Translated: CASSWRYEAFF.